These T cell receptor beta chains were read from a single sample in a study of cytomegalovirus exposure and HLA in healthy donors. Repertoires were generated with immunoSEQ multiplex PCR, while TCRdb's copy carries only in-frame clones and drops some. The sample records about 190,000 clones, more than 65% being singletons. The sample was PBMCs. All receptors derive from a woman in her twenties or thirties in good health and CMV-seropositive. Each CDR3 is given with its conserved first and last residue. The order of the fields is V gene, CDR3 protein.

V gene: TRBV2
CDR3 protein: CASSDRRDSPDSGANVLTF

V gene: TRBV11-2
CDR3 protein: CASSLGQGNSPLHF

V gene: TRBV18
CDR3 protein: CASSPRLQGQRKTETQYF

V gene: TRBV11-3
CDR3 protein: CASSLSYMNTEAFF

V gene: TRBV7-9
CDR3 protein: CASSMSWTGIDTEAFF

V gene: TRBV7-9
CDR3 protein: CASSPPPATNEKLFF

V gene: TRBV28
CDR3 protein: CASSSGQGGGYGYTF

V gene: TRBV6-5
CDR3 protein: CASSYGGSSYNEQFF

V gene: TRBV28
CDR3 protein: CASIMTGTGSYEQYF

V gene: TRBV6-5
CDR3 protein: CASRGGKVHGEQFF

V gene: TRBV28
CDR3 protein: CASSLGTGGFEQYF

V gene: TRBV4-1
CDR3 protein: CASSQDRQGVGGYTF

V gene: TRBV6-6
CDR3 protein: CASGLGSGRSTYEQYF

V gene: TRBV19
CDR3 protein: CASSITSGRKAEQFF

V gene: TRBV25-1
CDR3 protein: CARVNRTGIEQYF

V gene: TRBV7-8
CDR3 protein: CASSLGANTYEQYF

V gene: TRBV7-2
CDR3 protein: CASSLARGSGNTIYF

V gene: TRBV28
CDR3 protein: CASSLGTGGTYGYTF

V gene: TRBV11-3
CDR3 protein: CASSQNRELPQFF

V gene: TRBV5-1
CDR3 protein: CASSLAVSGRDEQFF

V gene: TRBV6-4
CDR3 protein: CASSLAGGPDEQYF

V gene: TRBV28
CDR3 protein: CASIGWRETPYSYEQYF

V gene: TRBV5-6
CDR3 protein: CASSPQIITDTQYF

V gene: TRBV18
CDR3 protein: CASSPLTSGIGNEQFF

V gene: TRBV14
CDR3 protein: CASSRAPPAKYTF

V gene: TRBV19
CDR3 protein: CASSPTGELFF

V gene: TRBV7-8
CDR3 protein: CASSLARVNTEAFF

V gene: TRBV14
CDR3 protein: CASSQGLAWGTQYF

V gene: TRBV15
CDR3 protein: CATSSPGQGVYEQYF

V gene: TRBV11-2
CDR3 protein: CASSRDRGLYEQFF

V gene: TRBV18
CDR3 protein: CASSPRPSRDTQYF

V gene: TRBV27
CDR3 protein: CAAKGLAAYEQYF

V gene: TRBV28
CDR3 protein: CASSRLAGAKGSYEQYF

V gene: TRBV7-9
CDR3 protein: CASSFRSRSYEQYF

V gene: TRBV7-9
CDR3 protein: CASSPKEGRGWETQYF

V gene: TRBV4-1
CDR3 protein: CASSQDGSSGDTQETQYF

V gene: TRBV28
CDR3 protein: CARTRGGSNSGNTIYF

V gene: TRBV14
CDR3 protein: CASIPNKLGLAGDAPYEQYF

V gene: TRBV2
CDR3 protein: CASETSGSSDTQYF

V gene: TRBV19
CDR3 protein: CASSMVRTGGNEQFF

V gene: TRBV5-1
CDR3 protein: CASSSAARDTQYF

V gene: TRBV7-9
CDR3 protein: CASSPLTSGSYEQYF

V gene: TRBV2
CDR3 protein: CASMGGEPKNIQYF

V gene: TRBV14
CDR3 protein: CASSQDLEGGYTF

V gene: TRBV5-1
CDR3 protein: CASSLVAGDTGELFF

V gene: TRBV7-2
CDR3 protein: CASSSRQTRSANYGYTF

V gene: TRBV10-3
CDR3 protein: CAISEQGVSEAFF

V gene: TRBV7-9
CDR3 protein: CASSLGSGFGGYTF

V gene: TRBV19
CDR3 protein: CASSPGLPTIEQYF

V gene: TRBV4-2
CDR3 protein: CASSQRTGWDNEQFF

V gene: TRBV7-7
CDR3 protein: CASSTYLAGGPNEQFF

V gene: TRBV6-1
CDR3 protein: CASSSLTGNEQYF

V gene: TRBV9
CDR3 protein: CASSVESSWWETQYF